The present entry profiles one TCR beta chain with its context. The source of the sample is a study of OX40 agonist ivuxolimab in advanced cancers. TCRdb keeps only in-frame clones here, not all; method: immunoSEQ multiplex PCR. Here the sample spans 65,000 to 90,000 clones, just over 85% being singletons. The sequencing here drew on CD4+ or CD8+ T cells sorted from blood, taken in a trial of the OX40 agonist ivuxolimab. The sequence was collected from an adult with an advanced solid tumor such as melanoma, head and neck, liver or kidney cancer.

The CDR3 DNA is TGTGCCAGCAGTCTTGGGAGTTCTAGCACAGATACGCAGTATTTT. Protein product: CASSLGSSSTDTQYF. V is TRBV7-9 and J is TRBJ2-3; tentatively, D is TRBD2 (5 bases). V gave up 6 bases and J gave up 0 bases, with 13 bases separating them. This CDR3 comprises 15 residues. Germline V gene lookup returns CDR1 SEHNR and CDR2 FQNEAQ (reference sequence).